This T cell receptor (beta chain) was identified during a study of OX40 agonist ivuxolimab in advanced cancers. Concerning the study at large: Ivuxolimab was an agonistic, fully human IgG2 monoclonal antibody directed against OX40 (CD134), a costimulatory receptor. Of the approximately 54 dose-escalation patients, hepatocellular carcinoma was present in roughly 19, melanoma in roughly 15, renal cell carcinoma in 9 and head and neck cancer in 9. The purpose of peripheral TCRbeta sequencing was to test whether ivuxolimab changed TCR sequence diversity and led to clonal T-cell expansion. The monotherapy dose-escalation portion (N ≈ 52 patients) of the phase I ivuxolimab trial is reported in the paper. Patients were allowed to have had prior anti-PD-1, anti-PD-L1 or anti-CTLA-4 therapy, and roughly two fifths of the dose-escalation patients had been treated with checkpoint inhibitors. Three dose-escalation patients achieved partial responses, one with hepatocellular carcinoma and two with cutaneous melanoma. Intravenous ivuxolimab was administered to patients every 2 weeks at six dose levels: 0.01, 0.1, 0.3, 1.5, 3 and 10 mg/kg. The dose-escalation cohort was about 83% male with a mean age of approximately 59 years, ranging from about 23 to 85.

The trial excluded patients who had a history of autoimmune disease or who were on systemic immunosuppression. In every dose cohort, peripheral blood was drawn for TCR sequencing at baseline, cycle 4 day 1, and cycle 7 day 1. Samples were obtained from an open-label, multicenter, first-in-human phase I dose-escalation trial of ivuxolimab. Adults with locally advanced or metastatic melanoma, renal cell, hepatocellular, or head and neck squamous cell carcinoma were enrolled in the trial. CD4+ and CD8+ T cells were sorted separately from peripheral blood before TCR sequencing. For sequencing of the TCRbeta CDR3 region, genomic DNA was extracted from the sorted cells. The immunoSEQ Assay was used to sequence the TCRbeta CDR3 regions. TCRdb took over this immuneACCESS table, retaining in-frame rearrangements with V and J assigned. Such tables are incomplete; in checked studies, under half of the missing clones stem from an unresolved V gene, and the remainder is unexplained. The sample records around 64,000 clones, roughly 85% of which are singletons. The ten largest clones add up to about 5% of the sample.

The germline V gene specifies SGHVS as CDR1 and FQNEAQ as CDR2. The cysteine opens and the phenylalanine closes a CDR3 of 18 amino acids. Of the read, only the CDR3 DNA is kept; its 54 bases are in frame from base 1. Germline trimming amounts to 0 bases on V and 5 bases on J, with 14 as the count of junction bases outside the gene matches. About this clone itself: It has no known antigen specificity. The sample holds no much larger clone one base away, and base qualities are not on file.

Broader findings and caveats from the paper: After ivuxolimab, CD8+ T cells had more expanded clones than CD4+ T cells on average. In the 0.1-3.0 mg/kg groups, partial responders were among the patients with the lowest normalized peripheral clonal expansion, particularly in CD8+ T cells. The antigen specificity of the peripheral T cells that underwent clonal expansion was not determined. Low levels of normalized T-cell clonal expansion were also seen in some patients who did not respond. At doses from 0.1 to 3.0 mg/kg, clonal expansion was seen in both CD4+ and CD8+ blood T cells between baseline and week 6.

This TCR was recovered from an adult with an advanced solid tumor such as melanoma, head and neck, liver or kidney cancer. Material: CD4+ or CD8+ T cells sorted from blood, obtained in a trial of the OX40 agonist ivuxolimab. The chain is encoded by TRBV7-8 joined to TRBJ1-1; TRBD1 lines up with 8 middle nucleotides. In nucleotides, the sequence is TGTGCCAGCAGCTTAGCCCGGACAGGGAGGTCTAGTTGGACTGAAGCTTTCTTT. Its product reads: CASSLARTGRSSWTEAFF. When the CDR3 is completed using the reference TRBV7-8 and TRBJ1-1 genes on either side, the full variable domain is GAGVSQSPRYKVAKRGQDVALRCDPISGHVSLFWYQQALGQGPEFLTYFQNEAQLDKSGLPSDRFFAERPEGSVSTLKIQRTQQEDSAVYLCASSLARTGRSSWTEAFFGQGTRLTVV.